This T cell receptor (beta chain) was observed in a study of T cells in Graves' hyperthyroidism and ophthalmopathy (dated by TCRdb to about 2019). About the study as a whole: Peripheral blood was collected at initial diagnosis, before any treatment. An independent validation cohort of around 19 hyperthyroidism patients and some 15 patients who later progressed to ophthalmopathy tested prospective prediction of ophthalmopathy. The 100 discovery patients were divided at random into training and test sets in a 7:3 ratio. Once sampling was done, hyperthyroidism patients were given methimazole at a starting dose of 30 mg daily, whereas ophthalmopathy patients were given high-dose intravenous methylprednisolone. A discovery cohort of about 95 patients, 43 with Graves' ophthalmopathy and 57 with stable Graves' hyperthyroidism, was used to find distinguishing TCR V-J signatures. The paper reports TCR Vbeta CDR3 sequencing of some 140 peripheral blood samples: around 41 ophthalmopathy, fewer than 80 hyperthyroidism and around 17 progressor patients. In addition, the study compared T-cell repertoires in thyroid tissue and in blood from about six Graves' hyperthyroidism patients.

The germline V gene yields MGHRA for CDR1 and YSYEKL for CDR2. The V and J ends are trimmed by 1 base and 0 bases, leaving 12 bases between them. The CDR3 measures 17 amino acids from cysteine to phenylalanine. Only the CDR3 region is kept as DNA, spanning 51 bases read in frame from base 1. The TCR beta CDR3 regions were amplified from the RNA transcripts. For the first round of RT-PCR on the TCR CDR3, the HTBI primer set was used together with the Qiagen OneStep RT-PCR kit. A second multiplex PCR round built the libraries, followed by size selection and purification. The libraries were sequenced on an Illumina HiSeq2000 using paired-end 100 bp reads. Per the authors' processing: SOAPnuke was used to process the raw data, with reads discarded if the reads contained adapters or uncalled bases, had a mean Phred below 15, or lacked an exact constant-primer or identifier match. High-quality paired reads were merged with COPE v1.2.5, and unique nucleotide sequences were defined as clonotypes. Clonotypes were aligned to IMGT TRBV, TRBD and TRBJ reference segments using MiTCR v1.1. The analysis was restricted to V-J combinations with a frequency above 0.0001, which together covered just over 98% of the repertoires. A TCS score was defined as the ratio between F50 (clonal expansion) and ExV (chaos), using BLOSUM62-based TCRdist between CDR3 peptides within each V-J. Welch's t-statistics and random forest reduced roughly 530 V-J features to 10 to 15, which were used in a naive Bayes classifier (R e1071). The raw public data were reprocessed by TCRdb itself: fastp quality trimming at Q25, MiXCR clonotype calling, in-frame beta chains only. Each record represents a unique CDR3 protein, reported with the most common genes and DNA among its rows. The V and J calls were not made by the authors but by TCRdb's processing. The sample profile shows around 620,000 distinct CDR3 sequences; 15% to 20% of them were found once. 3.8% of the sample lies in the top ten.

The research as a whole found: During validation, the model predicted progression to ophthalmopathy a median of around six months ahead of onset, with around 70% sensitivity and around 72% specificity. Sample size was not statistically predetermined, and investigators were not blinded to group allocation. Blood samples also contained most of the expanded thyroid clonotypes (frequency above 0.001), which suggests that blood repertoires may reflect thyroid immune responses. Ophthalmopathy was separated from stable hyperthyroidism by a 13 V-J signature model, with 87.88% sensitivity and 81% to 83% specificity obtained in cross-validation and 80%/75% obtained in testing.

Graves' hyperthyroidism was defined as stable when no progression to ophthalmopathy occurred over 18 months of follow-up. The hyperthyroidism patients were between 18 and 65 years old and newly diagnosed, with a disease duration of less than 2 months. Any patient with an uncontrolled infection, another autoimmune disease, pregnancy or lactation was excluded. Diagnoses relied on clinical symptoms, serum thyroxine and TRAb, thyroid ultrasound and orbital computed tomography. Ficoll-Paque density gradient centrifugation was used to isolate PBMCs from approximately 11 ml of fresh peripheral blood. Trizol reagent was used to extract total RNA, and RNA quality was then checked on an Agilent 2100 Bioanalyzer. As regards this clonotype: This receptor's antigen is unknown. No much larger clone is present one base from it, and per-base qualities are unavailable.

The clonotype was recovered from a woman in her 30s with Graves' hyperthyroidism. The chain is encoded by TRBV4-1 joined to TRBJ2-2, with a tentative D gene TRBD2 over 6 matching bases. Input material: blood. CDR3 region: CASSQGRRDTNTGELFF. DNA sequence: TGCGCCAGCAGCCAAGGTCGGCGGGATACGAACACCGGGGAGCTGTTTTTT.